This paragraph reports one T cell receptor beta chain. V was clipped by 0 bases and J by 2 bases; unmatched bases: 2. The CDR3 length is 16 residues. Per germline, CDR1 SGHRS and CDR2 YFSETQ. These data belong to a study of blood T cell repertoires in COVID-19. Study-level information: Sample material is recorded as cDNA or gDNA derived from T cells, B-cell-depleted T cells, or PBMCs.

As processed by the authors: Estimation of nucleated cell counts relied on the amplification of reference gene primers. The assay was immunoSEQ multiplex PCR, and TCRdb's table has in-frame clones only and misses some. V, J and clone size are taken as reported in that table, and D and trimming were inferred from the DNA itself. The data contain tens of thousands of clones, roughly 84% of them singletons. The sequence came from a woman aged 80 or over with active or convalescent COVID-19. The sequenced material came from peripheral blood. The chain combines TRBV5-1 with TRBJ2-2; TRBD1 agrees at 9 bases. The CDR3, as DNA: TGCGCCAGCAGCTTGGGACAGGGGGATAACACCGGGGAGCTGTTTTTT. Amino acids: CASSLGQGDNTGELFF. The full variable domain, in which reference TRBV5-1 and TRBJ2-2 provide the parts outside the CDR3, is KAGVTQTPRYLIKTRGQQVTLSCSPISGHRSVSWYQQTPGQGLQFLFEYFSETQRNKGNFPGRFSGRQFSNSRSEMNVSTLELGDSALYLCASSLGQGDNTGELFFGEGSRLTVL.